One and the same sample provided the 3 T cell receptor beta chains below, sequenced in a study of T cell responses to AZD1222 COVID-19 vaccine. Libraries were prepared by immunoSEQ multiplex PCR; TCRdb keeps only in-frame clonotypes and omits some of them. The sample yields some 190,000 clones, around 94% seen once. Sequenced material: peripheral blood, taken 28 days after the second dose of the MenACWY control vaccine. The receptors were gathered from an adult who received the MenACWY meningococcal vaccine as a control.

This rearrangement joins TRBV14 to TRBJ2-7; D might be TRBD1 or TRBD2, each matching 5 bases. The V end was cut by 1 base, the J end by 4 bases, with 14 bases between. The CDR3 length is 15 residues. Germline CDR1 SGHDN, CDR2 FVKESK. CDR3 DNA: TGTGCCAGCAGCCAAGGATTTGGGGGAATTTACGAGCAGTACTTC. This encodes CASSQGFGGIYEQYF.

CDR3 loop: CASSWGLAGVYYEQYF. The CDR3 region has the DNA TGTGCCAGCAGCTGGGGACTAGCGGGAGTTTACTACGAGCAGTACTTC. This chain uses TRBV7-2 with TRBJ2-7; 14 nucleotides line up with TRBD2. The CDR3 contains 16 residues. Per the germline V gene, CDR1 is SGHTA and CDR2 is FQGNSA. V lost 4 bases to trimming and J lost 3 bases; unmatched junction nucleotides: 5.

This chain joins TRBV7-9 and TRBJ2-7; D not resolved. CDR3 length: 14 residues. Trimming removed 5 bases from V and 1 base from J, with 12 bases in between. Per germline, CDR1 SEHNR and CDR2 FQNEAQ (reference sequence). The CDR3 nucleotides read TGTGCCAGCAGCCCGATACAAAATTCCTACGAGCAGTACTTC. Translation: CASSPIQNSYEQYF.